The 10 T cell receptor beta chains below were found in one sample sequenced in a study of cytomegalovirus exposure and HLA in healthy donors (dated by TCRdb to 2017 to 2019). The library was made by the immunoSEQ multiplex PCR assay. For the multiplex PCR, a mixture combining 60 forward primers for TCR Vbeta segments and 13 reverse primers for TCR Jbeta segments was used. Held by TCRdb, this immuneACCESS table contains in-frame sequences only and omits some clones. Under half of the omission traces to an unresolved V gene where checked; the cause of the rest is unknown. A total of approximately 130,000 clones appear in this sample, around 77% of them only once. The ten top clones hold approximately 1.2% of the sample. Material for sequencing was PBMCs. Receptors were obtained from a man aged 45-60 years in good health and CMV-seronegative.

The chain recombines TRBV6-5 with TRBJ1-2, with TRBD1 as a possible D gene (6 bases). Germline CDR1 reads MNHEY; CDR2 reads SVGAGI. The CDR3 has 13 residues. V gave up 6 bases and J gave up 4 bases, with 12 bases separating them. The CDR3 DNA reads as TGTGCCAGCAGACCCACAGGGTCCTATGGCTACACCTTC. The encoded protein is CASRPTGSYGYTF.

The chain couples TRBV5-1 to TRBJ2-7; TRBD2 matches 7 bases. The germline V gene encodes CDR1 SGHRS and CDR2 YFSETQ. This CDR3 has 18 residues. The V and J ends lost 5 bases and 0 bases, in that order; junction bases with no gene match: 17. CDR3 nucleotide sequence: TGCGCCAGCAGTTTTATGGGTAGCGGGTACGATAGCTCCTACGAGCAGTACTTC. It specifies CASSFMGSGYDSSYEQYF.

The chain combines TRBV4-1 with TRBJ1-4; D is unresolved. Between the trimmed V and J ends, which lost 4 bases and 3 bases, there was a span of 12 bases. The germline gives CDR1 MGHRA, CDR2 YSYEKL. The CDR3 totals 15 residues. For the CDR3, the DNA is TGCGCCAGCAGCCTTACAGTCGTGGCTAATGAAAAACTGTTTTTT. Residues: CASSLTVVANEKLFF.

J is TRBJ2-3 and V is TRBV9; 7 bases match TRBD1. Per the germline V gene, CDR1 is SGDLS and CDR2 is YYNGEE. V shed 3 bases, J shed 5 bases, and the junction held 6 bases outside the gene matches. The CDR3 length is 14 residues. The CDR3 DNA is TGTGCCAGCAGCGCCAGACAGGGCGGAGATACGCAGTATTTT. Translated, it gives CASSARQGGDTQYF.

The CDR3 nucleotides read TGTGCCTGGAAGCCCCCACGGGGGACGGGTCGGAATGGCTACACCTTC. It translates to CAWKPPRGTGRNGYTF. The V and J genes are TRBV30 and TRBJ1-2; D might be TRBD1 (5 bases). CDR1 and CDR2 from the germline V gene are GTSNPN and SVGIG (reference sequence). Trimming stripped 4 bases from V and 6 bases from J, with 24 bases between. The CDR3 spans 16 residues.

This clone was observed a single time. This rearrangement joins TRBV25-1 to TRBJ2-2; TRBD2 matches 8 bases. Losses at the gene ends were 7 bases for V and 5 bases for J; bases not matched to a gene: 0. Germline loops: CDR1 MGHDK, CDR2 SYGVNS. This CDR3 contains 12 residues. DNA of the CDR3: TGTGCCAGCACTAGCGGGACCGGGGAGCTGTTTTTT. This translates into CASTSGTGELFF.

The chain couples TRBV11-2 to TRBJ2-1; maybe TRBD2 (6 bases). V dropped 2 bases and J dropped 5 bases, with 13 bases sitting between them. Per the germline V gene, CDR1 is SGHAT and CDR2 is FQNNGV. This CDR3 comprises 15 residues. Here the CDR3 DNA reads TGTGCCAGCAGCTTACAAGGCCGGGGGAACAATGAGCAGTTCTTC. It is translated as CASSLQGRGNNEQFF.

The V gene is TRBV6-7, the J gene TRBJ2-2, with TRBD1 matching over 7 bases. TRBV6-7 is an ORF; its function is uncertain. This CDR3 contains 13 residues. The trim removed 10 bases at V and 9 bases at J, leaving 11 bases unmatched. The CDR3 reads CATLVQGFWELFF. CDR3 sequence (DNA): TGTGCCACCTTAGTACAGGGGTTCTGGGAGCTGTTTTTT.

The rearrangement links TRBV28 to TRBJ2-4, with TRBD2 matching over 10 bases. The germline V gene encodes CDR1 MDHEN and CDR2 SYDVKM. The V gene end was trimmed by 6 bases and the J gene end by 4 bases; junction bases not matched to a gene: 3. The CDR3 is made up of 14 amino acids. The CDR3 region has the DNA TGTGCCAGCAGCTCTAGCGGGAGTAAAAACATTCAGTACTTC. Its protein is CASSSSGSKNIQYF.

The chain joins TRBV5-1 to TRBJ2-1; D possibly corresponds to TRBD1 (6 bases). The CDR3 has 14 residues. Germline lookup yields CDR1 SGHRS and CDR2 YFSETQ. The V and J ends lost 2 bases and 5 bases respectively, with 11 bases between them. This chain's CDR3 is CASSLQGANNEQFF. In DNA form, the CDR3 reads TGCGCCAGCAGCTTACAGGGCGCGAACAATGAGCAGTTCTTC.